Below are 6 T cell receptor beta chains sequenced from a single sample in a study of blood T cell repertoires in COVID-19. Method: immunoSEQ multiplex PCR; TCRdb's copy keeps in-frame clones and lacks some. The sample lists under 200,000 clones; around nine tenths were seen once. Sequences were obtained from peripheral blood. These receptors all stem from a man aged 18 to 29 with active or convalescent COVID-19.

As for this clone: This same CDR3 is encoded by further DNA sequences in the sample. In nucleotides, the CDR3 is TGTGCCAGCAGCCCGACAGGGACTTCCTACGAGCAGTACTTC. Its translation is CASSPTGTSYEQYF. The V call is TRBV4-2, the J call TRBJ2-7, with D maybe TRBD1 (7 bases). Germline V lookup: CDR1 LGHNA, CDR2 YNFKEQ. The CDR3 is 14 amino acids. Trimming stripped 4 bases from V and 1 base from J, with 11 bases between.

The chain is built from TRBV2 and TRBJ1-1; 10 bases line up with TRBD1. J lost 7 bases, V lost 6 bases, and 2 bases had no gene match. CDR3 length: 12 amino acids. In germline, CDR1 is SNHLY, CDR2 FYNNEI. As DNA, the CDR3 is TGTGCCAGCAGGACAGGGGGCGTTGAAGCTTTCTTT. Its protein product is CASRTGGVEAFF.

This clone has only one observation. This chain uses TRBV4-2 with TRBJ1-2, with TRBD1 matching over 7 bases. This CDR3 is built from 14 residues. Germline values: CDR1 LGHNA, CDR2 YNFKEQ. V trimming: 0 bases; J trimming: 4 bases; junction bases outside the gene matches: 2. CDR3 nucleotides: TGTGCCAGCAGCCAAGAACAGGGGACCTATGGCTACACCTTC. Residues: CASSQEQGTYGYTF.

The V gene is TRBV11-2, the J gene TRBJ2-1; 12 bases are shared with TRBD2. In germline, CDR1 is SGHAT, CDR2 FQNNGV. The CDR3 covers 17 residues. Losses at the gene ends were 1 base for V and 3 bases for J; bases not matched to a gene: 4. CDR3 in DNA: TGTGCCAGCAGCTTAGGGCCTAGCGGGGGGGGCTACAATGAGCAGTTCTTC. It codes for CASSLGPSGGGYNEQFF.

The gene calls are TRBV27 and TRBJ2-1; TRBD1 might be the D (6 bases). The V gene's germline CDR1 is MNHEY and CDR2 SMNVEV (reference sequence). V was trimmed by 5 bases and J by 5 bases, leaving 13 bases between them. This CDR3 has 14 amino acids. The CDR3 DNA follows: TGTGCCAGCAGTGTCAGGGGACCAAACAATGAGCAGTTCTTC. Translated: CASSVRGPNNEQFF.

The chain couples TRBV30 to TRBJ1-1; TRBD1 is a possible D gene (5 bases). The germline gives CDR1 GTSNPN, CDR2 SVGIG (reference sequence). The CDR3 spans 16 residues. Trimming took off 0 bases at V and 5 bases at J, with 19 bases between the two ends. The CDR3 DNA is TGTGCCTGGAGTGTACGGAAGCGGGGGAGAAGGACTGAAGCTTTCTTT. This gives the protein CAWSVRKRGRRTEAFF. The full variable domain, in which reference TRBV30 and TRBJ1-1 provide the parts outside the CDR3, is SQTIHQWPATLVQPVGSPLSLECTVEGTSNPNLYWYRQAAGRGLQLLFYSVGIGQISSEVPQNLSASRPQDRQFILSSKKLLLSDSGFYLCAWSVRKRGRRTEAFFGQGTRLTVV.